A single T cell receptor beta chain is shown here with its context. The V and J ends lost 5 bases and 4 bases, in that order; junction bases with no gene match: 6. This CDR3 is 15 amino acids long. The germline V gene encodes CDR1 KGHSH and CDR2 LQKENI. This entry comes from a study of blood T cell repertoires in COVID-19. Original methodology: Amplification of reference gene primers provided the estimated nucleated cell counts. Only in-frame clones appear in the TCRdb table, and some are missing; sequencing was by immunoSEQ multiplex PCR. That table gives V, J and clone size, and the DNA gave D and trimming. This sample has about 190,000 clones, with less than 90% found just once.

This rearrangement joins TRBV18 to TRBJ2-5; 11 nucleotides match TRBD1. This TCR came from a human donor in a cohort sampled during active COVID-19. Sequencing used peripheral blood. CDR3 sequence: CASSAGQGAGETQYF. DNA for the CDR3: TGTGCCAGCTCAGCCGGACAGGGGGCAGGAGAGACCCAGTACTTC.